This T cell receptor beta chain appears in the sequencing data of a study of tumor and adjacent non-tumor tissue in lung cancer (dated 2018 in TCRdb). About the investigation overall: The cohort included approximately 13 adenocarcinoma, 2 squamous cell carcinoma and 1 small cell lung cancer patients. Sequencing produced 100 million to 150 million productive TCRbeta reads in total, an average of around 4.2 million reads per sample. Using bulk TCRbeta repertoires from over 14 lung cancer patients, the study set lung tumor tissue side by side with matched distant non-tumor lung tissue. Some 30 paired specimens, one tumor and one normal lung sample per patient, were profiled by TCRbeta CDR3 sequencing. The approximately 15 enrolled patients, of whom roughly 10 were men and 5 were women, were aged about 31 to 80 years and were diagnosed with TNM stage I to III disease. What the research found in general, with its limitations: Only about 15 patients were in the cohort, and the authors stated that larger samples and more detailed clinical data are needed. Significantly higher TCR diversity was found in younger patients, and higher tumor TCR diversity was associated with shorter overall and disease-free survival. The sequencing platform is not named in the methods, and unique molecular identifiers are not mentioned. In normal lung, the top 100 clones accounted for a significantly larger cumulative share of the repertoire than in tumor tissue. Peripheral blood was not sequenced, so blood TCRbeta repertoires in these lung cancer patients were not examined. Significantly higher TCR diversity (inverse Simpson) was observed in tumor tissue than in normal lung tissue (about 410 vs 180, P = 0.0075, Mann-Whitney U test).

RNA was isolated from bulk, unsorted tissue, and RNA quality was assessed with a NanoDrop ND-1000 and an Agilent 2100. The normal lung samples consisted of distant non-tumor tissue collected more than 3 cm from the tumor edge. Newly diagnosed lung cancer patients without prior chemotherapy who had been admitted for thoracic surgery in China between August and November 2014 were enrolled as donors. Patients who had received previous radiotherapy or chemotherapy, or who had another concurrent cancer, were excluded from the study. Surgical tissue pieces of about 1-2.3 cm3 were preserved in RNAlater solution and were kept at -80 degrees C until use. Receptor amplification or capture employed multiplex PCR. Sequencing took place on an Illumina HiSeq 2500. TCRbeta libraries were built by three rounds of nested PCR using primers (Table S4), following protocols modified from ARM-PCR. Before sequencing, PCR products in the 200-500 bp range were cut out of the gel and cleaned up using the QIAquick gel extraction kit. As for the authors' bioinformatics: Reads were cleaned using Trimmomatic, were merged into complete CDR3 sequences using FLASH, and were assigned to V(D)J germline segments using MiTCR. VDJtools was used to compute clonal diversity as the inverse Simpson's index. A read counted as productive if the sequence was in-frame and lacked a premature stop codon. TCRdb itself trimmed the public reads at Q25 with fastp, ran MiXCR and retained productive beta chains. Rows merge per CDR3 protein into single entries with the most common DNA and genes. These V and J calls originate from TCRdb's pipeline instead of the authors' own analysis. The sample contains some 97,000 distinct CDR3 sequences, about 60% of them found a single time. The top ten clones comprise roughly 18% of the sample.

In this sample, this clonotype turned up many times. No antigen is known for it. No base quality information exists; no much larger clone differs at one position. V is clipped by 2 bases and J by 6 bases, and the sequence between their germline boundaries is 7 bases long. The CDR3, from cysteine to phenylalanine, totals 13 residues. This entry keeps only the CDR3 DNA: 39 bases, framed from base 1. The germline V gene supplies CDR1 MNHEY and CDR2 SVGAGI. This clonotype originated in a man in his thirties or forties with non-small cell lung cancer. The V gene is TRBV6-5 and the J gene is TRBJ2-2, with the D gene possibly TRBD1 or TRBD2, each one fitting 5 bases. The sequencing input was distant non-tumor lung tissue. CDR3 loop: CASSYGGAGELFF. Read as DNA, the sequence is TGTGCCAGCAGTTACGGGGGAGCCGGGGAGCTGTTTTTT.